The rows below give T cell receptor beta chains drawn from one sample of a study of blood T cell repertoires in COVID-19. Sequenced by immunoSEQ multiplex PCR; TCRdb stores in-frame clones only, minus some. Among about 360,000 clones, 80% to 90% were seen once, and the ten largest hold 7% to 7.5%. The sample taken for sequencing was peripheral blood. The source is an older woman with COVID-19, enrolled during active disease. The CDR3 runs from the conserved cysteine through the conserved F or W. The D gene is left open where the match is weak. Part of the rows lack a size; the others show once, few, many or a class for expanded clones.

j_call v_call clone_size d_call cdr3_nt cdr3_aa
TRBJ2-7 TRBV9 - TRBD1 TGTGCCAGCAGTGCCGGGACAGGGCTCTACGAGCAGTACTTC CASSAGTGLYEQYF
TRBJ2-1 TRBV25-1 - TRBD1 TGTGCCAGCAGAACATCCCCAGGGACAGGGGGCGAATATGAGCAGTTCTTC CASRTSPGTGGEYEQFF
TRBJ2-3 TRBV30 - - TGTGCCTGGAGCTCTAGCACAGATACGCAGTATTTT CAWSSSTDTQYF
TRBJ2-2 TRBV27 - - TGTGCCAGCAGTCTTAGGGGGACCGGGGAGCTGTTTTTT CASSLRGTGELFF
TRBJ2-3 TRBV6-4 - - TGTGCCAGCAGTGACCAGTTCACAGATACGCAGTATTTT CASSDQFTDTQYF
TRBJ1-1 TRBV6-6 - - TGTGCCAGCGGTACAGGTTCGAACACTGAAGCTTTCTTT CASGTGSNTEAFF
TRBJ2-2 TRBV4-1 - TRBD2 TGCGCCAGCAGCCCAAGGCGGCTAGCGGACACCGGGGAGCTGTTTTTT CASSPRRLADTGELFF
TRBJ1-4 TRBV10-1 - - TGCGCCAGGGGGGGGGCGACTAATGAAAAACTGTTTTTT CARGGATNEKLFF
TRBJ2-7 TRBV5-6 once - TGTGCCAGCAGCTTGTTTAGCGCCCAAACGACCTACGAGCAGTACTTC CASSLFSAQTTYEQYF
TRBJ1-1 TRBV11-1 - - TGTGCCAGCAGCACATTAAGGGGCAGGGGTGAAGCTTTCTTT CASSTLRGRGEAFF
TRBJ2-2 TRBV7-3 - TRBD1 TGTGCCAGCAGCCGCCCGGCCGGGACAGGGGGCACCGGGGAGCTGTTTTTT CASSRPAGTGGTGELFF
TRBJ1-1 TRBV3-1/TRBV3-2 - - TGTGCCAGCAGCCAAGTCGGGGGGGGCACTGAAGCTTTCTTT CASSQVGGGTEAFF
TRBJ1-4 TRBV28 - - TGTGCCAGCAGCCCTACAGGGAAATATGAAAAACTGTTTTTT CASSPTGKYEKLFF
TRBJ2-2 TRBV7-3 - TRBD2 TGTGCCAGCAGCCACCAGCCGCTGGACTGGACGATAGCGGGGGTGCTTGGGGAGCTGTTTTTT CASSHQPLDWTIAGVLGELFF
TRBJ1-2 TRBV3-1/TRBV3-2 - - TGTGCCAGCAGCCAAGTAGACAGGTTCTATGGCTACACCTTC CASSQVDRFYGYTF
TRBJ1-1 TRBV11-2 - - TGTGCCAGCAATACGTTAACGGCGGGGGCCACTGAAGCTTTCTTT CASNTLTAGATEAFF
TRBJ1-2 TRBV5-1 - TRBD1 TGCGCCAGCAGCTCCCAACAGGGGAGGTATGGCTACACCTTC CASSSQQGRYGYTF
TRBJ2-7 TRBV4-2 - TRBD2 TGTGCCAGCAGCCAAGATCACAGCGGGGCCACCTACGAGCAGTACTTC CASSQDHSGATYEQYF
TRBJ2-3 TRBV5-1 - TRBD1 TGCGCCAGCAGTCCCCGGACAGGGAAAGATACGCAGTATTTT CASSPRTGKDTQYF
TRBJ1-5 TRBV4-2 few - TGTGCCAGCAGCCCCGGGGGGGACAATCAGCCCCAGCATTTT CASSPGGDNQPQHF
TRBJ1-3 TRBV5-1 - - TGCGCCAGCAGCTTGGGCGGCTTAAACACCATATATTTT CASSLGGLNTIYF
TRBJ1-2 TRBV15 - - TGTGCCACCAGCAGAGACTCCAACAGAGTCTATGGCTACACCTTC CATSRDSNRVYGYTF
TRBJ1-2 TRBV5-6 - TRBD1 TGTGCCAGCAGCTTTGAACAGGGGTCTTCGGGCTACACCTTC CASSFEQGSSGYTF
TRBJ2-5 TRBV10-1 once TRBD2 TGCGCCAGCTCCCGAGGACCGGGACTAGCGGGAGAGACCCAGTACTTC CASSRGPGLAGETQYF
TRBJ2-7 TRBV5-4 - - TGTGCCAGCAGCTTGGGGGGGGATTCCTACGAGCAGTACTTC CASSLGGDSYEQYF
TRBJ1-3 TRBV4-3 - - TGCGCCAGCAGCCAAGATCTGGCGGTCTCTGGAAACACCATATATTTT CASSQDLAVSGNTIYF
TRBJ1-4 TRBV5-1 - - TGCGCCAGCAGCCCAGGTGGGTCGGATGAAAAACTGTTTTTT CASSPGGSDEKLFF
TRBJ2-7 TRBV4-2 - - TGTGCCAGCAGCCAAGATGCGACGGGGGAGCAGTACTTC CASSQDATGEQYF
TRBJ1-3 TRBV5-1 - TRBD1 TGCGCCAGCAGCGCGGGACAGGGTTCGACCACTGGAAACACCATATATTTT CASSAGQGSTTGNTIYF
TRBJ1-2 TRBV7-9 - TRBD1 TGTGCCAGCAGCTTAGGGGCGACAGGGGAGGTTCAAGGCTACACCTTC CASSLGATGEVQGYTF
TRBJ2-1 TRBV9 - TRBD2 TGTGCCAGCAGCAGAAGCGGGGGTGCCACCTACACACACAATGAGCAGTTCTTC CASSRSGGATYTHNEQFF
TRBJ2-4 TRBV5-1 - TRBD1 TGCGCCAGCACTCAGGGGGCACAAGGGGTCGACATTCAGTACTTC CASTQGAQGVDIQYF
TRBJ2-7 TRBV7-8 once - TGTGCCAGCAGCTCCGGCGGGACAGTCTACGAGCAGTACTTC CASSSGGTVYEQYF
TRBJ1-5 TRBV2 - TRBD1 TGTGCCAGCAGTGTGTCAGACAGGGGTAATCAGCCCCAGCATTTT CASSVSDRGNQPQHF
TRBJ1-2 TRBV4-1 - TRBD1 TGCGCCAGCAGCCAAGATCCAGGGGGCCGCGGCTACACCTTC CASSQDPGGRGYTF
TRBJ2-1 TRBV2 - TRBD2 TGTGCCAGCAGTGGGCCCCTTAGCGGGGGCTACAATGAGCAGTTCTTC CASSGPLSGGYNEQFF
TRBJ2-1 TRBV9 - TRBD2 TGTGCCAGCAGCGGTAGCGGGACCTCCTACAATGAGCAGTTCTTC CASSGSGTSYNEQFF
TRBJ2-3 TRBV7-3 - TRBD2 TGTGCCAGCAGCTACGGACTAGCGGGCACAGATACGCAGTATTTT CASSYGLAGTDTQYF
TRBJ2-2 TRBV27 - - TGTGCCAGCAGTTTATGGAAGCCGGAGGCGACCGGGGAGCTGTTTTTT CASSLWKPEATGELFF
TRBJ1-4 TRBV5-1 once - TGCGCCAGCAGCTTGATCAGCGACTCAACTAATGAAAAACTGTTTTTT CASSLISDSTNEKLFF
TRBJ2-3 TRBV11-2 - TRBD2 TGTGCCAGCAGCTCCCCAAGGGGACTAGCAGATACGCAGTATTTT CASSSPRGLADTQYF
TRBJ1-1 TRBV7-3 - - TGTGCCAGCAGCTTATCTACGCTGAGCAAAGCTTTCTTT CASSLSTLSKAFF
TRBJ2-7 TRBV13 - TRBD2 TGTGCCAGCAGCTCTGGACTAGCGGGGACCGCCTACGAGCAGTACTTC CASSSGLAGTAYEQYF
TRBJ1-2 TRBV6-5 - TRBD1 TGTGCCAGTAATACAGGGGGCGGAAACTATGGCTACACCTTC CASNTGGGNYGYTF
TRBJ1-2 TRBV3-1/TRBV3-2 - - TGTGCCAGCAGTACACTTAGGGGAAACTATGGCTACACCTTC CASSTLRGNYGYTF
TRBJ1-2 TRBV11-2 - TRBD1 TGTGCCAGCAACCTTAACAGGGGAAACTATGGCTACACCTTC CASNLNRGNYGYTF
TRBJ2-3 TRBV29-1 - TRBD2 TGCAGCGCTGACGATCCCTTAGCGGGAGGGTACACAGATACGCAGTATTTT CSADDPLAGGYTDTQYF
TRBJ1-1 TRBV30 once TRBD1 TGTGCCTGGACGGACAGGGACGGCACTGAAGCTTTCTTT CAWTDRDGTEAFF
TRBJ2-1 TRBV7-9 - TRBD2 TGTGCCAGCAGCCCTAGCGGGGGTTACGATGAGCAGTTCTTC CASSPSGGYDEQFF
TRBJ1-3 TRBV6-5 - - TGTGCCAGCAGTTACCACGGACGGGAAAGGGACACCATATATTTT CASSYHGRERDTIYF
TRBJ2-7 TRBV27 - TRBD2 TGTGCCAGCAGTTCGACAAAGCGGGGGCCCCCCTACGAGCAGTACTTC CASSSTKRGPPYEQYF
TRBJ1-6 TRBV7-3 - - TGTGCCAGCAGCACACCATCCTCTCACTTT CASSTPSSHF
TRBJ2-1 TRBV5-6 - - TGTGCCAGCAGCTTGTATCTGACAGACAATGAGCAGTTCTTC CASSLYLTDNEQFF
TRBJ2-1 TRBV9 - - TGTGCCAGCAGCGTAGATGGCGGAGCATACAATGAGCAGTTCTTC CASSVDGGAYNEQFF
TRBJ2-2 TRBV7-3 once - TGTGCCAGCAGCTTAAGTGGGAGCACCGGGGAGCTGTTTTTT CASSLSGSTGELFF
TRBJ2-2 TRBV7-9 - TRBD2 TGTGCCAGCAGCCTCTCGCTCCAGCGGGGGGGCGCGAACACCGGGGAGCTGTTTTTT CASSLSLQRGGANTGELFF
TRBJ2-5 TRBV7-3 - - TGTGCCAGCAGCCCTCGAGGGGGAGAGACCCAGTACTTC CASSPRGGETQYF
TRBJ1-2 TRBV5-6 - - TGTGCCAGCAGCTTGGGGGCCGGTATAGCTAACTATGGCTACACCTTC CASSLGAGIANYGYTF